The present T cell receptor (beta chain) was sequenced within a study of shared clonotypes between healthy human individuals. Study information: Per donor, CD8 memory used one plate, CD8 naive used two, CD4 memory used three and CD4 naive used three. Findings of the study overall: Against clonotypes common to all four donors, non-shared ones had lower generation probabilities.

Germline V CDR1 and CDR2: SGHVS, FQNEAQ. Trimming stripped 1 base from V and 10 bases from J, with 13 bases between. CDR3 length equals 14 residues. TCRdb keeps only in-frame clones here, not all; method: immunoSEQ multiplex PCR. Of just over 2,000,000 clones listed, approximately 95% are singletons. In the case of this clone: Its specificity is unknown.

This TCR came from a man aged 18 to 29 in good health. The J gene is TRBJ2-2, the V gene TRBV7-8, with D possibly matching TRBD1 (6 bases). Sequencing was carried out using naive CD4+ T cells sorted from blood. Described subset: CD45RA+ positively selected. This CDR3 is CASSLEPGQPELFF. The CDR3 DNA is TGTGCCAGCAGCTTAGAGCCCGGACAGCCGGAGCTGTTTTTT.